The entry that follows covers one TCR beta chain sequence. As yet, its antigen is unknown. This sample stems from a study of cytomegalovirus exposure and HLA in healthy donors. Points from the study as a whole: TCR beta sequences reportedly predicted most subjects' HLA-A and HLA-B alleles accurately. CMV antigen specificity of a few CMV-associated chains was confirmed in vitro. In a later analysis, V- and J-gene trimming of beta chains associated with a DCLRE1C missense variant, replicated independently. Upon later analysis, TCR association rates were observed to vary by HLA locus, being highest for DRB1 and lowest for HLA-C.

Germline CDR1 is LGHNA and CDR2 is YNFKEQ. The CDR3 has 15 amino acids. V shed 0 bases and J 4 bases; nucleotides not matched to a gene: 4. The PCR contained 60 Vbeta and 13 Jbeta primers. Sequenced by immunoSEQ multiplex PCR; TCRdb stores in-frame clones only, minus some. The sample shows more than 150,000 clones, approximately 84% of them seen only once. This TCR came from a girl younger than two in good health and CMV-seronegative. The sample consisted of PBMCs. The chain links TRBV4-2 to TRBJ2-7; 9 nucleotides match TRBD2. CDR3 region: CASSQDLAGLYEQYF. The CDR3, as DNA: TGTGCCAGCAGCCAAGATCTAGCGGGGTTATACGAGCAGTACTTC.